The T cell receptor (beta chain) under discussion was sequenced for a study of lymphopenia after photon versus proton radiotherapy. Findings and limits, study-wide: Relative stability marked proton patients; photon patients lost diversity and naive cells.

With regard to this clone: The target antigen is unknown.

Trimming removed 0 bases at V and 8 bases at J, with 16 bases between. Per germline, CDR1 GTSNPN and CDR2 SVGIG (reference sequence). The CDR3 contains 14 residues. The protocol was immunoSEQ multiplex PCR, while the TCRdb copy is restricted to in-frame clones and leaves out a portion. Of tens of thousands of clones in the sample, roughly nine tenths are singletons; the top ten hold around 0.89%. The sample here was peripheral blood, taken from a patient treated with photon-based radiotherapy. The receptor was derived from a woman in her 50s with cholangiocarcinoma. The rearrangement uses TRBV30 and TRBJ1-1; D perhaps matches TRBD1 (6 bases). CDR3 sequence (DNA): TGTGCCTGGAGTGTATATCGGACAGCGCCCGAAGCTTTCTTT. This codes for CAWSVYRTAPEAFF.